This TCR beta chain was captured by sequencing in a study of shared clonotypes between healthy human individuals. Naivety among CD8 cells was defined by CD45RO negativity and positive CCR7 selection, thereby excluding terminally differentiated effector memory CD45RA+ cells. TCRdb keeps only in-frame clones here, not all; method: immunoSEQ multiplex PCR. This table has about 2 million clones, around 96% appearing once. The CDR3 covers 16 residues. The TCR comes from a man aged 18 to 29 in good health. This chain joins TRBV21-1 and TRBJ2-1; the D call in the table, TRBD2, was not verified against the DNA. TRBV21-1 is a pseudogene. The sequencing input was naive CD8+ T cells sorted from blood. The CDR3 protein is CASTGGEGWLYNEQFF. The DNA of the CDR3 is TGTGCCAGCACCGGGGGAGAGGGATGGTTATACAATGAGCAGTTCTTC.